Below, 8 T cell receptor beta chains from the same sample are listed, as sequenced in a study of T cells in Graves' hyperthyroidism and ophthalmopathy. What was amplified from RNA transcripts were TCR beta CDR3 regions. The primer set for the first-round RT-PCR of the TCR CDR3 was HTBI. MiXCR was run by TCRdb on the multiplex PCR reads, yielding one entry per CDR3 protein. The sample holds 560,000 or so distinct CDR3 sequences, just under 20% seen once. Input material: blood. The receptors shown here come from a man aged 35-49 years with Graves' ophthalmopathy.

This clonotype showed up many times. The chain joins TRBV5-1 to TRBJ2-2, with TRBD2 matching over 9 bases. Trimming cost V 2 bases and J 5 bases; bases outside gene matches: 4. The CDR3 has 15 residues. Germline assignment: CDR1 SGHRS and CDR2 YFSETQ. This CDR3 reads CASSFSGRGTGELFF. In DNA form, the CDR3 reads TGCGCCAGCAGCTTTAGCGGGAGAGGGACCGGGGAGCTGTTTTTT.

Many counts were recorded for this clonotype. The rearrangement uses TRBV11-2 and TRBJ2-1; 10 positions match TRBD1. Germline values: CDR1 SGHAT, CDR2 FQNNGV. The CDR3 totals 13 residues. J was trimmed by 8 bases and V by 5 bases; bases with no gene match: 3. The CDR3 DNA reads TGTGCCAGCAGCCGGGACAGGGGACATGAGCAGTTCTTC. Translating it yields CASSRDRGHEQFF.

The chain carries TRBV20-1 and TRBJ2-1; D uncertain. The CDR3 covers 12 residues. Germline loops: CDR1 DFQATT, CDR2 SNEGSKA (reference sequence). V was pared by 6 bases and J by 1 base, with 7 bases between. CDR3 in DNA: TGCAGTGCCTCCCTATCCTACAATGAGCAGTTCTTC. This sequence encodes CSASLSYNEQFF.

This clonotype appeared a few times. This chain joins TRBV5-1 and TRBJ2-1; 8 bases are a match to TRBD1. Germline lookup yields CDR1 SGHRS and CDR2 YFSETQ. J was trimmed by 12 bases and V by 3 bases; bases with no gene match: 2. The CDR3 is 11 residues long. The CDR3 DNA is TGCGCCAGCAGCTCCGGGACAGGGCAGTTCTTC. Translated: CASSSGTGQFF.

This clonotype was counted many times. V is TRBV7-3 and J is TRBJ2-1; 8 nucleotides agree with TRBD2. The V and J ends lost 5 bases and 3 bases, in that order; junction bases with no gene match: 3. CDR1 is SGHTA and CDR2 is FQGTGA in the germline V gene. The CDR3 has 14 amino acids. The CDR3 loop reads CASSTSGLYNEQFF. In DNA form, the CDR3 reads TGTGCCAGCAGCACTAGCGGACTCTACAATGAGCAGTTCTTC.

In its sample, this clonotype was seen a few times. The CDR3 DNA follows: TGCGCCAGCAGCTATGCCCCCACAGGGACGGATAATTCACCCCTCCACTTT. Encoded protein: CASSYAPTGTDNSPLHF. The V and J genes are TRBV5-1 and TRBJ1-6; maybe TRBD1 (6 bases). V lost 3 bases and J 5 bases, leaving 18 bases between the germline ends. This CDR3 region has 17 residues. CDR1 and CDR2 (germline): SGHRS, YFSETQ.

The chain is built from TRBV10-3 and TRBJ2-7; TRBD1 matches at 9 bases. The CDR3 is 14 amino acids. The junction had 5 bases not matched to a gene; V was cut back by 2 bases and J by 6 bases. Germline V lookup: CDR1 ENHRY, CDR2 SYGVKD. Here the CDR3 DNA reads TGTGCCATCAGTGAGGAAGGGACAGGGCGCGAGCAGTACTTC. It yields the protein CAISEEGTGREQYF.

The genes are TRBV9 and TRBJ2-7; TRBD1 matches 7 bases. Germline V gene lookup returns CDR1 SGDLS and CDR2 YYNGEE. The CDR3 has 15 residues. J lost 2 bases, V lost 0 bases, and 5 bases had no gene match. In DNA form, the CDR3 reads TGTGCCAGCAGCGTAGCCGAGGGGGCTCCCTACGAGCAGTACTTC. Translation: CASSVAEGAPYEQYF.